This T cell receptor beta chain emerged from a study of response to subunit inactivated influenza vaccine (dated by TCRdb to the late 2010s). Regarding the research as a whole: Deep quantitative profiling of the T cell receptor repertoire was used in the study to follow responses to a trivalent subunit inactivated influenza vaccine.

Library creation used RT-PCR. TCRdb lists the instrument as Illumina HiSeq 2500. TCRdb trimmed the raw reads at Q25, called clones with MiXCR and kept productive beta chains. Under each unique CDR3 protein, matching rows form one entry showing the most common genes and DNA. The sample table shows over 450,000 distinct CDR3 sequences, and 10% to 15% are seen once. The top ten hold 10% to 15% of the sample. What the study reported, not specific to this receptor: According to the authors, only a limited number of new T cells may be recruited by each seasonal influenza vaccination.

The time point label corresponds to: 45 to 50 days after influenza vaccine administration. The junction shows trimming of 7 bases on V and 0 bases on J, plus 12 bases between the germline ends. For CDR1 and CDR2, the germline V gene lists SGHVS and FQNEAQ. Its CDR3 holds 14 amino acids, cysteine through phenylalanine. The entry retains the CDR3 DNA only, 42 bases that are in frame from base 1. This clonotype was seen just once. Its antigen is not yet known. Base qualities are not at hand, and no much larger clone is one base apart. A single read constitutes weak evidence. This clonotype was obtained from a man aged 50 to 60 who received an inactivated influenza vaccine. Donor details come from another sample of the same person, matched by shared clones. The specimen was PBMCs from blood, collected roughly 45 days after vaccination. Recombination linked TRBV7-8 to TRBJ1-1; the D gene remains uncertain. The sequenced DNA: TGTGCCAGCACCCCCGCATACATGAACACTGAAGCTTTCTTT. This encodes CASTPAYMNTEAFF.